This T cell receptor (beta chain) emerged from a study of T-cell reconstitution after alpha-beta-depleted transplantation in children. This clonotype appeared a few times. Unique molecular identifiers were used in preparing the TCRbeta library. A single record per CDR3 protein comes from TCRdb applying MiXCR to the PCR reads. Of a few hundred thousand distinct CDR3 sequences listed, around 12% were seen once; the top ten hold about 6%. Trimming removed 3 bases from V and 3 bases from J, with 8 bases in between. This CDR3 contains 14 residues. Per germline, CDR1 LGHNA and CDR2 YSLEER. The sample consisted of PBMCs from the stem cell graft donor, taken from the stem cell graft. The chain links TRBV4-3 to TRBJ1-4, with TRBD1 as a possible D gene (6 bases). The TCR comes from a human donor who donated a stem cell graft to a child with combined immunodeficiency. CDR3 residues: CASSQGAANEKLFF. The CDR3 nucleotides are TGCGCCAGCAGCCAGGGGGCCGCTAATGAAAAACTGTTTTTT.